This record looks at one T cell receptor (beta chain) sequence and its context. Its target is not known. The CDR3 end falls 3 residues outside the read, so it is completed with the germline J gene. This specimen comes from a study of T cells in women clearing cervical HPV infection. Study-wide context: Case blood was drawn a median roughly 150 days after lesion detection.

Study-level points and caveats: CIN3+ cases had significantly higher TCR richness than controls; evenness did not differ. TRBV6-7 abundance was lower in cases than controls (0.11% versus 0.16%).

Dot-blot hybridization genotyped cervical HPV amplified with MY09/MY11 PCR. Generated by immunoSEQ multiplex PCR, the TCRdb table keeps only in-frame clones and is missing some. The table lists around 30,000 clones. This CDR3 spans 14 amino acids. Trimming removed 2 bases at V and 7 bases at J, with 12 bases between. CDR1 and CDR2 from the germline V gene are SNHLY and FYNNEI. Input material: blood buffy coat. The chain is built from TRBV2 and TRBJ1-5, with D possibly TRBD1 on 5 matching bases. This receptor was taken from a woman between 18 and 75 years old with a cervical HPV16 infection that either progressed to CIN3+ or cleared (not recorded which). The covered CDR3 bases are TGTGCCAGCAGTGAAACAGGATTCGGGCAGCCC. This sequence encodes CASSETGFGQP. The complete CDR3 reads CASSETGFGQPQHF.